Sequencing of this T cell receptor beta chain was carried out in a study of control samples from healthy donors and cancer patients. Germline CDR1 is MGHRA and CDR2 is YSYEKL. The junction had 4 bases not matched to a gene; V was cut back by 3 bases and J by 4 bases. CDR3 length: 14 residues. Method: immunoSEQ multiplex PCR; TCRdb's copy keeps in-frame clones and lacks some. The sample gives around 120,000 clones, 75% to 90% of which show up once; around 1.1% is in the top ten. The chain has TRBV4-1 and TRBJ2-7; 9 bases map to TRBD2. Specimen: PBMCs. The sequence derives from a woman aged 45-65 years with colorectal cancer. The CDR3 protein is CASSHSGSKYEQYF. CDR3 coding DNA: TGCGCCAGCAGCCATAGCGGGAGCAAATACGAGCAGTACTTC.